A single sample is the source of the 10 T cell receptor beta chains below, sequenced in a study of beta chain features in type 1 diabetes. Regarding the study as a whole: Type 1 diabetes patients had TCRB CDR3s that were shorter (moderately but significantly so) in all four CD4+ subsets.

The antigens these receptors bind are not known. The investigators reverse transcribed all of the isolated RNA, so they sequenced expressed TCRB transcripts. Repertoires were generated with immunoSEQ multiplex PCR, while TCRdb's copy carries only in-frame clones and drops some. The repertoire includes 100,000 to 150,000 clones, roughly 10% of them detected once, and over 0.6% sits in the top ten. The sample consisted of central memory CD4+ T cells from blood. Receptors were obtained from a man between 25 and 39 years old with type 1 diabetes.

This clone was counted a few times. This chain uses TRBV7-2 with TRBJ2-5; a weak D match, TRBD2 (6 bases). The CDR3 sequence is 14 residues long. Per the germline V gene, CDR1 is SGHTA and CDR2 is FQGNSA. The germline V and J ends were trimmed by 5 bases and 13 bases, with 23 bases remaining between them. The CDR3 DNA sequence: TGTGCCAGCAGCGTCGACAGCCCCCGGGGGAGGTCGTACTTC. Protein product: CASSVDSPRGRSYF. The complete variable domain, with remaining parts taken from reference TRBV7-2 and TRBJ2-5, reads GAGVSQSPSNKVTEKGKDVELRCDPISGHTALYWYRQSLGQGLEFLIYFQGNSAPDKSGLPSDRFSAERTGGSVSTLTIQRTQQEDSAVYLCASSVDSPRGRSYFGPGTRLLVL.

This clone was found a few times. The chain uses TRBV7-9 and TRBJ2-5; the match to TRBD2 covers 10 bases. Germline V gene lookup returns CDR1 SEHNR and CDR2 FQNEAQ (reference sequence). V lost 6 bases and J lost 2; bases outside the gene matches: 6. The CDR3 has 15 residues. The CDR3 is CASSDLAGVQETQYF. CDR3 DNA: TGTGCCAGCAGTGACCTAGCGGGGGTTCAAGAGACCCAGTACTTC.

V gene TRBV28 combines with J gene TRBJ1-2, with 9 nucleotides matching TRBD1. Germline lookup yields CDR1 MDHEN and CDR2 SYDVKM. The CDR3 is 15 residues long. Trimming cost V 4 bases and J 4 bases; bases outside gene matches: 7. For the CDR3, the DNA is TGTGCCAGCAGTTCTCCCGCGACAGGGGGCTATGGCTACACCTTC. It encodes CASSSPATGGYGYTF.

This clone turned up a few times. The chain joins TRBV7-2 to TRBJ2-1; 9 bases line up with TRBD2. The CDR3 totals 16 residues. J lost 5 bases, V lost 0 bases, and 5 bases had no gene match. Germline CDR1 and CDR2: SGHTA and FQGNSA. The DNA for the CDR3 is TGTGCCAGCAGCTTAGCTCTAGCGGGGTCCCACAATGAGCAGTTCTTC. It yields the protein CASSLALAGSHNEQFF.

The chain uses TRBV7-3 and TRBJ1-1, with TRBD1 matching over 9 bases. This CDR3 region has 12 residues. The V and J ends lost 3 bases and 8 bases, in that order; junction bases with no gene match: 1. Germline V gene data show CDR1 as SGHTA and CDR2 as FQGTGA. The chain's CDR3 is CASSLGTGEAFF. The DNA for the CDR3 is TGTGCCAGCAGCTTGGGGACAGGGGAAGCTTTCTTT. Complete variable domain (other parts from reference TRBV7-3 and TRBJ1-1): GAGVSQTPSNKVTEKGKYVELRCDPISGHTALYWYRQSLGQGPEFLIYFQGTGAADDSGLPNDRFFAVRPEGSVSTLKIQRTERGDSAVYLCASSLGTGEAFFGQGTRLTVV.

This clone has just a few counts. The V and J genes are TRBV7-9 and TRBJ1-1; 10 bases line up with TRBD1. This CDR3 is 14 amino acids long. V lost 5 bases, J lost 4 bases, and 4 bases stayed unmatched. Germline CDR1 reads SEHNR; CDR2 reads FQNEAQ (reference sequence). The CDR3 DNA reads TGTGCCAGCAGCACGGGACAGGGGAGCACTGAAGCTTTCTTT. Translating gives CASSTGQGSTEAFF.

This clone was picked up a small number of times. V gene TRBV6-1 combines with J gene TRBJ2-7; TRBD2 aligns across 11 bases. The CDR3 covers 14 residues. Germline V gene sequence: CDR1 MNHNS, CDR2 SASEGT. Germline trimming cut 4 bases from V and 4 bases from J; bases unmatched to any gene: 3. CDR3 sequence: CASSGRLAGYEQYF. CDR3 nucleotides: TGTGCCAGCAGTGGCAGACTAGCGGGGTACGAGCAGTACTTC.

The table lists this clone with a few counts. The chain recombines TRBV27 with TRBJ2-7, with 9 bases that match TRBD1. Per germline, CDR1 MNHEY and CDR2 SMNVEV (reference sequence). The CDR3 covers 14 residues. V lost 3 bases and J lost 3; bases outside the gene matches: 3. The CDR3 is CASSFWGQGYEQYF. The CDR3 DNA is TGTGCCAGCAGTTTTTGGGGACAGGGCTACGAGCAGTACTTC.

This clone has only a few counts. V and J are TRBV4-3 and TRBJ1-3; no clear D gene. The V end was cut by 0 bases, the J end by 0 bases, with 6 bases between. Germline loops: CDR1 LGHNA, CDR2 YSLEER. The CDR3 loop spans 15 amino acids. For the CDR3, the DNA is TGCGCCAGCAGCCAAGAGCCCAGCTCTGGAAACACCATATATTTT. This codes for CASSQEPSSGNTIYF.

The sample holds a few counts of this clone. V and J are TRBV9 and TRBJ2-1; 11 bases match TRBD1. CDR1 and CDR2 from the germline V gene are SGDLS and YYNGEE. Trimming cost V 3 bases and J 4 bases; bases outside gene matches: 9. The CDR3 length is 17 residues. The CDR3 region is CASSEGGTGGGYNEQFF. CDR3 nucleotides: TGTGCCAGCAGCGAAGGCGGGACAGGGGGGGGTTACAATGAGCAGTTCTTC.